A selection of T cell receptor beta chains follows, all from one sample in a study of blood T cells in healthy people across ages. TCRdb re-derived calls from the 5' RACE reads in MiXCR, one entry per CDR3 protein. The sample carries 1.4 million or so distinct CDR3 sequences, roughly 43% recorded once. The sample taken for sequencing was blood. These receptors came from a woman aged 18-29 years in good health. The CDR3 runs from the conserved cysteine through the conserved F or W. The D gene is left open where the match is weak. Size values are once, few and many counts, or a class for expanded clones, and some rows have none.

D gene: .; clone size: .; V gene: TRBV9; CDR3 length: 14; J gene: TRBJ2-7; CDR3 DNA: TGTGCCAGCAGCGTAGGGTCCAAGGATTACGAGCAGTACTTC; CDR3 protein: CASSVGSKDYEQYF
D gene: TRBD2; clone size: .; V gene: TRBV19; CDR3 length: 16; J gene: TRBJ2-1; CDR3 DNA: TGTGCCAGTACCCGACTAGCGGGAGGGTTATACAATGAGCAGTTCTTC; CDR3 protein: CASTRLAGGLYNEQFF
D gene: .; clone size: .; V gene: TRBV10-3; CDR3 length: 14; J gene: TRBJ1-2; CDR3 DNA: TGTGCCATCAGTGACCTGGTGGGGGAGTATGGCTACACCTTC; CDR3 protein: CAISDLVGEYGYTF
D gene: TRBD2; clone size: few; V gene: TRBV7-2; CDR3 length: 16; J gene: TRBJ2-3; CDR3 DNA: TGTGCCAGCAGCTTATGGCGGGGGGAACTCACAGATACGCAGTATTTT; CDR3 protein: CASSLWRGELTDTQYF
D gene: .; clone size: few; V gene: TRBV7-2; CDR3 length: 15; J gene: TRBJ1-1; CDR3 DNA: TGTGCCAGCAGCCCCGTATTGGGTCTGAACACTGAAGCTTTCTTT; CDR3 protein: CASSPVLGLNTEAFF
D gene: .; clone size: .; V gene: TRBV7-9; CDR3 length: 14; J gene: TRBJ2-7; CDR3 DNA: TGTGCCAGCAGCTTCGCCCAGGCGACCTACGAGCAGTACTTC; CDR3 protein: CASSFAQATYEQYF
D gene: .; clone size: .; V gene: TRBV7-8; CDR3 length: 15; J gene: TRBJ1-1; CDR3 DNA: TGTGCCAGCAGCTTGGCCCGGACAGAGAACACTGAAGCTTTCTTT; CDR3 protein: CASSLARTENTEAFF
D gene: .; clone size: few; V gene: TRBV7-2; CDR3 length: 19; J gene: TRBJ2-1; CDR3 DNA: TGTGCCAGCAGCCCACGGACAAGGCTGGGTTTGAGATCCTACAATGAGCAGTTCTTC; CDR3 protein: CASSPRTRLGLRSYNEQFF
D gene: .; clone size: .; V gene: TRBV5-1; CDR3 length: 14; J gene: TRBJ1-3; CDR3 DNA: TGCGCCAGCAGCGTGGGGGACTCTGGAAACACCATATATTTT; CDR3 protein: CASSVGDSGNTIYF
D gene: TRBD1; clone size: .; V gene: TRBV5-6; CDR3 length: 14; J gene: TRBJ2-3; CDR3 DNA: TGTGCCAGCAGCCCGACAGGGGGCCAGGATACGCAGTATTTT; CDR3 protein: CASSPTGGQDTQYF
D gene: .; clone size: .; V gene: TRBV29-1; CDR3 length: 14; J gene: TRBJ2-7; CDR3 DNA: TGCAGCGTCGACCTCGACAGTCCCGACAATGAGCAGTACTTC; CDR3 protein: CSVDLDSPDNEQYF
D gene: .; clone size: .; V gene: TRBV7-2; CDR3 length: 14; J gene: TRBJ2-3; CDR3 DNA: TGTGCCAGCACAAGAGGGGGGATAGGAGATACGCAGTATTTT; CDR3 protein: CASTRGGIGDTQYF
D gene: TRBD1; clone size: many; V gene: TRBV27; CDR3 length: 14; J gene: TRBJ2-1; CDR3 DNA: TGTGCCAGCAGTATTGGGACAGACTACAATGAGCAGTTCTTC; CDR3 protein: CASSIGTDYNEQFF
D gene: .; clone size: .; V gene: TRBV20-1; CDR3 length: 14; J gene: TRBJ2-3; CDR3 DNA: TGCAGTGCTCGCCGGGCGGCTAGCACAGATACGCAGTATTTT; CDR3 protein: CSARRAASTDTQYF
D gene: .; clone size: .; V gene: TRBV4-3; CDR3 length: 16; J gene: TRBJ2-7; CDR3 DNA: TGCGCCAGCAGCCAAGATTGGGCAGCCGACTCCTACGAGCAGTACTTC; CDR3 protein: CASSQDWAADSYEQYF
D gene: .; clone size: .; V gene: TRBV29-1; CDR3 length: 13; J gene: TRBJ2-5; CDR3 DNA: TGCAGCGTTGGCAGGAGGCTATGGGAGACCCAGTACTTC; CDR3 protein: CSVGRRLWETQYF
D gene: TRBD1; clone size: .; V gene: TRBV6-2/TRBV6-3; CDR3 length: 13; J gene: TRBJ2-3; CDR3 DNA: TGTGCCAGCAAAGGGGGCGCATTAGGTACGCAGTATTTT; CDR3 protein: CASKGGALGTQYF
D gene: .; clone size: once; V gene: TRBV9; CDR3 length: 16; J gene: TRBJ2-2; CDR3 DNA: TGTGCCAGCAGCGTACGAGCGGGTACGAACACCGGGGAGCTGTTTTTT; CDR3 protein: CASSVRAGTNTGELFF
D gene: .; clone size: few; V gene: TRBV5-1; CDR3 length: 15; J gene: TRBJ1-2; CDR3 DNA: TGCGCCAGCAGCCTTGATCAGGGGATGAGCTATAGCTACACCTTC; CDR3 protein: CASSLDQGMSYSYTF
D gene: .; clone size: .; V gene: TRBV4-3; CDR3 length: 15; J gene: TRBJ1-6; CDR3 DNA: TGCGCCAGCAGCCAAGTTTCAGGGCGAAACTCACCCCTCCACTTT; CDR3 protein: CASSQVSGRNSPLHF
D gene: .; clone size: .; V gene: TRBV7-8; CDR3 length: 15; J gene: TRBJ2-3; CDR3 DNA: TGTGCCAGCAGCCCCCGGATCGGGGACACAGATACGCAGTATTTT; CDR3 protein: CASSPRIGDTDTQYF
D gene: TRBD2; clone size: .; V gene: TRBV12-3/TRBV12-4; CDR3 length: 15; J gene: TRBJ2-1; CDR3 DNA: TGTGCCAGCACCCTTAGCGGGAACTCCTACAATGAGCAGTTCTTC; CDR3 protein: CASTLSGNSYNEQFF
D gene: TRBD2; clone size: .; V gene: TRBV19; CDR3 length: 15; J gene: TRBJ2-1; CDR3 DNA: TGTGCCAGTACCCTGACTGGCGGGGGGTTCAGGGAGCAGTTCTTC; CDR3 protein: CASTLTGGGFREQFF
D gene: TRBD2; clone size: .; V gene: TRBV28; CDR3 length: 17; J gene: TRBJ2-1; CDR3 DNA: TGTGCCAGCAGTTTACTTCGGACGGCTAGCGGGAGTTACGAGCAGTTCTTC; CDR3 protein: CASSLLRTASGSYEQFF
D gene: TRBD2; clone size: .; V gene: TRBV25-1; CDR3 length: 12; J gene: TRBJ2-3; CDR3 DNA: TGTGCCAGGGCGGGGGACACAGATACGCAGTATTTT; CDR3 protein: CARAGDTDTQYF
D gene: .; clone size: many; V gene: TRBV6-6; CDR3 length: 16; J gene: TRBJ2-5; CDR3 DNA: TGTGCCAGCAGTTATTCAGCCGGGACAACTCAAGAGACCCAGTACTTC; CDR3 protein: CASSYSAGTTQETQYF
D gene: .; clone size: few; V gene: TRBV10-3; CDR3 length: 12; J gene: TRBJ2-7; CDR3 DNA: TGTGCCATCAGTGAGTCGATTGGGGAGCAGTACTTC; CDR3 protein: CAISESIGEQYF
D gene: TRBD2; clone size: few; V gene: TRBV6-5; CDR3 length: 16; J gene: TRBJ2-5; CDR3 DNA: TGTGCCAGCAGTAAACAGCGGGGGGGCAACCAAGAGACCCAGTACTTC; CDR3 protein: CASSKQRGGNQETQYF
D gene: .; clone size: .; V gene: TRBV4-1; CDR3 length: 12; J gene: TRBJ2-7; CDR3 DNA: TGCGCCAGCGCCATCGGGGGCAACGAGCAGTACTTC; CDR3 protein: CASAIGGNEQYF
D gene: TRBD2; clone size: many; V gene: TRBV27; CDR3 length: 14; J gene: TRBJ2-3; CDR3 DNA: TGTGCCAGCAGTCCTCGGCTAGCGGGAGATACGCAGTATTTT; CDR3 protein: CASSPRLAGDTQYF
D gene: TRBD2; clone size: few; V gene: TRBV4-3; CDR3 length: 15; J gene: TRBJ2-7; CDR3 DNA: TGCGCCAGCAGCCGCCTAGCGGGAGGGGTTTACGAGCAGTACTTC; CDR3 protein: CASSRLAGGVYEQYF
D gene: .; clone size: once; V gene: TRBV6-2/TRBV6-3; CDR3 length: 15; J gene: TRBJ2-3; CDR3 DNA: TGTGCCAGCAGTTACTCGACGCTAGCTGAAGATACGCAGTATTTT; CDR3 protein: CASSYSTLAEDTQYF
D gene: .; clone size: .; V gene: TRBV12-3/TRBV12-4; CDR3 length: 11; J gene: TRBJ1-5; CDR3 DNA: TGTGCCAGCGATACCGACCAGCCCCAGCATTTT; CDR3 protein: CASDTDQPQHF
D gene: .; clone size: many; V gene: TRBV7-9; CDR3 length: 14; J gene: TRBJ2-7; CDR3 DNA: TGTGCCAGCAGCTTTGGGGCCTCCCTCTACGAGCAGTACTTC; CDR3 protein: CASSFGASLYEQYF
D gene: .; clone size: .; V gene: TRBV7-6; CDR3 length: 14; J gene: TRBJ2-5; CDR3 DNA: TGTGCCAGCAGCTCGTACGGGTTTCGAGAGACCCAGTACTTC; CDR3 protein: CASSSYGFRETQYF
D gene: TRBD2; clone size: few; V gene: TRBV12-3/TRBV12-4; CDR3 length: 16; J gene: TRBJ2-7; CDR3 DNA: TGTGCCAGCAGCCGCGATATAGCGGGAGGCCCGTACGAGCAGTACTTC; CDR3 protein: CASSRDIAGGPYEQYF
D gene: .; clone size: .; V gene: TRBV7-2; CDR3 length: 15; J gene: TRBJ1-5; CDR3 DNA: TGTGCCAGCAGCACTGAGGACCTTAATATCAGCCCCCAGCATTTT; CDR3 protein: CASSTEDLNISPQHF
D gene: .; clone size: .; V gene: TRBV7-9; CDR3 length: 15; J gene: TRBJ2-5; CDR3 DNA: TGTGCCAGCAGCCTAACGACTAGAGAGGTGGAGACCCAGTACTTC; CDR3 protein: CASSLTTREVETQYF
D gene: .; clone size: .; V gene: TRBV4-1; CDR3 length: 14; J gene: TRBJ1-4; CDR3 DNA: TGCGCCAGCAGCCAAGCGCAGGATAATGAAAAACTGTTTTTT; CDR3 protein: CASSQAQDNEKLFF
D gene: TRBD2; clone size: .; V gene: TRBV20-1; CDR3 length: 15; J gene: TRBJ2-3; CDR3 DNA: TGCAGTTCCTCCCCAAGCGGGATTTACACAGATACGCAGTATTTT; CDR3 protein: CSSSPSGIYTDTQYF
D gene: .; clone size: few; V gene: TRBV6-2/TRBV6-3; CDR3 length: 12; J gene: TRBJ1-2; CDR3 DNA: TGTGCCAGCAGTTGGGCCAACTATGGCTACACCTTC; CDR3 protein: CASSWANYGYTF
D gene: TRBD1; clone size: .; V gene: TRBV2; CDR3 length: 14; J gene: TRBJ2-7; CDR3 DNA: TGTGCCAGCAGAAAGGACAGGTTCTCCTACGAGCAGTACTTC; CDR3 protein: CASRKDRFSYEQYF
D gene: TRBD1; clone size: .; V gene: TRBV20-1; CDR3 length: 15; J gene: TRBJ2-3; CDR3 DNA: TGCAGTGCTATAAGCATGGACAGGGGTTCAGATACGCAGTATTTT; CDR3 protein: CSAISMDRGSDTQYF
D gene: .; clone size: few; V gene: TRBV11-3; CDR3 length: 15; J gene: TRBJ2-3; CDR3 DNA: TGTGCCAGCAGCTTTGGGACCGCCCAGTCAGATACGCAGTATTTT; CDR3 protein: CASSFGTAQSDTQYF
D gene: .; clone size: few; V gene: TRBV28; CDR3 length: 13; J gene: TRBJ1-1; CDR3 DNA: TGTGCCAGCAGTTTACCCGGGAGAACTGAAGCTTTCTTT; CDR3 protein: CASSLPGRTEAFF
D gene: .; clone size: .; V gene: TRBV2; CDR3 length: 15; J gene: TRBJ1-5; CDR3 DNA: TGTGCCAGCAGTGAAAGATACCTTAGCAATCAGCCCCAGCATTTT; CDR3 protein: CASSERYLSNQPQHF
D gene: TRBD1; clone size: .; V gene: TRBV28; CDR3 length: 19; J gene: TRBJ2-7; CDR3 DNA: TGTGCCAGCAGTCCTATCGGCCGAACTAAAGGGACAGGGTCCTACGAGCAGTACTTC; CDR3 protein: CASSPIGRTKGTGSYEQYF
D gene: .; clone size: .; V gene: TRBV4-3; CDR3 length: 13; J gene: TRBJ1-1; CDR3 DNA: TGCGCCAGCAGCCGGTGGATGAACACTGAAGCTTTCTTT; CDR3 protein: CASSRWMNTEAFF
D gene: .; clone size: .; V gene: TRBV21-1; CDR3 length: 16; J gene: TRBJ1-1; CDR3 DNA: TGTGCCAGCAGCAAATCGAGTCGGGGATTGAACACTGAAGCTTTCTTT; CDR3 protein: CASSKSSRGLNTEAFF
D gene: .; clone size: few; V gene: TRBV12-3/TRBV12-4; CDR3 length: 15; J gene: TRBJ2-4; CDR3 DNA: TGTGCCAGCAGTTTTGGAGGGAATGCCAAAAACATTCAGTACTTC; CDR3 protein: CASSFGGNAKNIQYF
D gene: TRBD1; clone size: .; V gene: TRBV4-1; CDR3 length: 15; J gene: TRBJ1-2; CDR3 DNA: TGCGCCAGCAGCCACCCTCCGACAGGGGGCTATGGCTACACCTTC; CDR3 protein: CASSHPPTGGYGYTF
D gene: TRBD1; clone size: .; V gene: TRBV20-1; CDR3 length: 11; J gene: TRBJ2-7; CDR3 DNA: TGCAGTGCCCAGGACAGGGTCGAGCAGTACTTC; CDR3 protein: CSAQDRVEQYF
D gene: TRBD2; clone size: .; V gene: TRBV3-1; CDR3 length: 14; J gene: TRBJ2-7; CDR3 DNA: TGTGCCAGCAGCCACCAGACTAGCGGGTACGAGCAGTACTTC; CDR3 protein: CASSHQTSGYEQYF